This T cell receptor (beta chain) originates from a study of CD8 T cells in Susac syndrome. Random-hexamer reverse transcription was applied to roughly 0.5 to 1 ug RNA. TCRdb redid the calling of the immunoSEQ multiplex PCR reads with MiXCR, one entry per CDR3 protein. The sample shows 200,000 to 250,000 distinct CDR3 sequences, 85% to 95% of them seen only once. This CDR3 spans 15 amino acids. V lost 4 bases, J lost 1 base, and 9 bases lay in between. Germline CDR1 SGHRS, CDR2 YFSETQ. The rearrangement links TRBV5-1 to TRBJ2-6; D call uncertain. Sample: CD4+ T cells from PBMCs. This sequence was found in a human donor with Susac syndrome. DNA of the CDR3: TGCGCCAGCAGCATTACGCTTTCTGGGGCCAACGTCCTGACTTTC. Translated, it gives CASSITLSGANVLTF.